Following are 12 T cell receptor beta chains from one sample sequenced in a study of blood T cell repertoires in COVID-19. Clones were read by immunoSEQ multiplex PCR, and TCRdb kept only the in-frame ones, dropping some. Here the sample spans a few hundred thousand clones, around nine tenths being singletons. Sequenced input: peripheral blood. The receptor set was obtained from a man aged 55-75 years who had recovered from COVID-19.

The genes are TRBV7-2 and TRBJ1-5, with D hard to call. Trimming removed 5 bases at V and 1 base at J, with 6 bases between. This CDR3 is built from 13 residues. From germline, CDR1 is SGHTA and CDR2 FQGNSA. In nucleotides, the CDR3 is TGTGCCAGCAGCCGGGAAAGCAATCAGCCCCAGCATTTT. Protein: CASSRESNQPQHF.

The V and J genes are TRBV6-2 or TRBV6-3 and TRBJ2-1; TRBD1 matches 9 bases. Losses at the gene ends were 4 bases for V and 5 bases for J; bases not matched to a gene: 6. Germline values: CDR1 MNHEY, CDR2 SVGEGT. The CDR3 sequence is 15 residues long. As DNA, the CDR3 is TGTGCCAGCAGTTGGGGACAGGGTACCCACAATGAGCAGTTCTTC. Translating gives CASSWGQGTHNEQFF.

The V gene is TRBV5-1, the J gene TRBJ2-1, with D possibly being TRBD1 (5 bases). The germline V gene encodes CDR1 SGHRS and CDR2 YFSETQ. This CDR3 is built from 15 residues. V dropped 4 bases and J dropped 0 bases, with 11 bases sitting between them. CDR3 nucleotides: TGCGCCAGCAGCGTACAGGTTAGCTCCTACAATGAGCAGTTCTTC. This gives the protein CASSVQVSSYNEQFF.

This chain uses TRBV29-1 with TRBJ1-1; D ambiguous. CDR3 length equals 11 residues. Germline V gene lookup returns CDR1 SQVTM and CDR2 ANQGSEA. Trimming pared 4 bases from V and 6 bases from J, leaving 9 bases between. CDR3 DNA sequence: TGCAGCGTTGTATATGTATCTGAAGCTTTCTTT. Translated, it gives CSVVYVSEAFF.

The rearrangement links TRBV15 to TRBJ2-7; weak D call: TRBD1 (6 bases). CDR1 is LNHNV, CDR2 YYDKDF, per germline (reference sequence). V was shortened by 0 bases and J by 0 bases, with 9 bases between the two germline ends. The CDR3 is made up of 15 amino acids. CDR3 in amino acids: CATSRDQGSSYEQYF. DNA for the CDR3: TGTGCCACCAGCAGAGATCAGGGGAGCTCCTACGAGCAGTACTTC.

The CDR3 loop reads CASSRLTVKAYEQYF. CDR3 nucleotides: TGTGCCAGCAGCCGTCTGACAGTGAAGGCCTACGAGCAGTACTTC. The chain employs TRBV5-6 and TRBJ2-7; maybe TRBD1 (5 bases). The CDR3 is 15 residues long. Germline V gene sequence: CDR1 SGHDT, CDR2 YYEEEE. V was cut by 4 bases and J by 2 bases, with 16 bases left in between.

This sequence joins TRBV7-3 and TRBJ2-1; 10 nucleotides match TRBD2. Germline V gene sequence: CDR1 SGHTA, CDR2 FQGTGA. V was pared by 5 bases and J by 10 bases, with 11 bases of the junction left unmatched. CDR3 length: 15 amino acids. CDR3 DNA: TGTGCCAGCAGCCCGTCGGGTAGCGGGGGGCTGGAGCAGTTCTTC. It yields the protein CASSPSGSGGLEQFF.

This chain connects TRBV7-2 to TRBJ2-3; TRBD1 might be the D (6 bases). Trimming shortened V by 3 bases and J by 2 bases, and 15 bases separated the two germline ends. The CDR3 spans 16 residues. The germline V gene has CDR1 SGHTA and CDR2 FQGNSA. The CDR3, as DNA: TGTGCCAGCAGCTTTTTACCAGGGGCCACCACAGATACGCAGTATTTT. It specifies CASSFLPGATTDTQYF.

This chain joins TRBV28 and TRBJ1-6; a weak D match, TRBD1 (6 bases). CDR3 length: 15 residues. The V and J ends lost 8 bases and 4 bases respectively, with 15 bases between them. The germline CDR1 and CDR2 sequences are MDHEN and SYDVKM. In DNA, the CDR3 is TGTGCCAGCGCCGGGGGGGACACGTATAATTCACCCCTCCACTTT. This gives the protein CASAGGDTYNSPLHF.

The CDR3 bases are TGTGCCAGCAGCCGAACAGGGGATACTGAAGCTTTCTTT. Protein sequence: CASSRTGDTEAFF. V gene TRBV5-5 combines with J gene TRBJ1-1, with TRBD1 matching over 7 bases. CDR3 length equals 13 residues. The V segment lost 4 bases and the J segment 5 bases; nucleotides outside the gene matches: 5. Germline assignment: CDR1 SGHKS and CDR2 YYEKEE (reference sequence).

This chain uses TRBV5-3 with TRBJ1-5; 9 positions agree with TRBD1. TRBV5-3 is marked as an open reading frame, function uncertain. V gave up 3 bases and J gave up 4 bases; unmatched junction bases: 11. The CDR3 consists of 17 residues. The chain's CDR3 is CARSWRDRDVRNQPQHF. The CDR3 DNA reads TGTGCCAGAAGCTGGCGGGACAGGGATGTGCGGAATCAGCCCCAGCATTTT.

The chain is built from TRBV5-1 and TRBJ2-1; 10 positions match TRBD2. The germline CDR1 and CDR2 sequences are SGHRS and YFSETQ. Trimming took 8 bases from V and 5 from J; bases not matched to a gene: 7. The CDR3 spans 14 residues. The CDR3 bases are TGCGCCAGTCAGCGGGGGGGCCGTGACAATGAGCAGTTCTTC. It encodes CASQRGGRDNEQFF.